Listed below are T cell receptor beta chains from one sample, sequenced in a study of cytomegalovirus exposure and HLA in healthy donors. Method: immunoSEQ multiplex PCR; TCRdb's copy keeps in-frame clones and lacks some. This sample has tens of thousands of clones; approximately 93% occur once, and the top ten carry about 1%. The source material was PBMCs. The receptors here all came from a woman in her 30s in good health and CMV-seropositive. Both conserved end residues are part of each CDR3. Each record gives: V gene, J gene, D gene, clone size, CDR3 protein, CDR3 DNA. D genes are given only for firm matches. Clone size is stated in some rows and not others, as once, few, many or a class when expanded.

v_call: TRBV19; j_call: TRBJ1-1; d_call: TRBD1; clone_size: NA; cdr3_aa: CASRGQGSATEAFF; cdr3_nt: TGTGCCAGTAGAGGACAGGGGTCGGCCACTGAAGCTTTCTTT
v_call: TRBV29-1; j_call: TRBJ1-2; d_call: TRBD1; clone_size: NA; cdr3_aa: CSVRDRGVNYGYTF; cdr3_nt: TGCAGCGTCCGAGACAGGGGAGTTAACTATGGCTACACCTTC
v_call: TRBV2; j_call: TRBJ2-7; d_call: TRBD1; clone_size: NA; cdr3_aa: CASNQISGGNEQYF; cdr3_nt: TGTGCCAGCAACCAGATCTCAGGGGGTAACGAGCAGTACTTC
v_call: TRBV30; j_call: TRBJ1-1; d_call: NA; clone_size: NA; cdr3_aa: CAWIQANTEAFF; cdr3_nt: TGTGCCTGGATCCAAGCTAACACTGAAGCTTTCTTT
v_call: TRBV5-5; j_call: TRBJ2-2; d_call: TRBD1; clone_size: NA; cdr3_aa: CASSLTPSLGQGNTGELFF; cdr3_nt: TGTGCCAGCAGCTTGACCCCCTCGCTGGGACAGGGAAACACCGGGGAGCTGTTTTTT
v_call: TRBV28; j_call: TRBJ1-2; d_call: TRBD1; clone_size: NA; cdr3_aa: CASSEPARGLNYGYTF; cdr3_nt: TGTGCCAGCAGTGAACCCGCCAGGGGGCTGAACTATGGCTACACCTTC
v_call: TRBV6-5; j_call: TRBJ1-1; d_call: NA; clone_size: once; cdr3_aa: CASSASRAKNTEAFF; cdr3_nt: TGTGCCAGCAGTGCCTCCAGGGCGAAGAACACTGAAGCTTTCTTT
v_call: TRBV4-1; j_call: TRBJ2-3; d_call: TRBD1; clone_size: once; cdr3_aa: CASSQDGRGRSTDTQYF; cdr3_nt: TGCGCCAGCAGCCAAGATGGAAGGGGGCGAAGCACAGATACGCAGTATTTT
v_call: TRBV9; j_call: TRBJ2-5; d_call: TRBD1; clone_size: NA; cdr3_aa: CASSVKYQGEETQYF; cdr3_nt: TGTGCCAGCAGCGTCAAATACCAGGGGGAAGAGACCCAGTACTTC
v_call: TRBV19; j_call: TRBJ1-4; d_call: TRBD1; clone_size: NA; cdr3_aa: CASSQNRGGEKLFF; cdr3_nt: TGTGCCAGTAGCCAAAACAGGGGAGGTGAAAAACTGTTTTTT
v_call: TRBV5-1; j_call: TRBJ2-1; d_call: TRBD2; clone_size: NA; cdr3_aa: CASSPGGISYNEQFF; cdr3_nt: TGCGCCAGCAGTCCGGGAGGGATATCCTACAATGAGCAGTTCTTC
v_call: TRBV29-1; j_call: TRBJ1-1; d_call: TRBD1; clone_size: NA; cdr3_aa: CSYSGTGGALGTEAFF; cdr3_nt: TGCAGCTACAGCGGGACAGGGGGCGCCTTAGGCACTGAAGCTTTCTTT
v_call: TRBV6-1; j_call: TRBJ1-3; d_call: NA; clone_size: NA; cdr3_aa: CASSETGSTGNTIYF; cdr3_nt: TGTGCCAGCAGTGAAACAGGGTCAACGGGAAACACCATATATTTT
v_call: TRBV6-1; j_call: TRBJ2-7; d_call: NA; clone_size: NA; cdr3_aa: CASSFLSYEQYF; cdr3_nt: TGTGCCAGCAGTTTCCTCTCCTACGAGCAGTACTTC
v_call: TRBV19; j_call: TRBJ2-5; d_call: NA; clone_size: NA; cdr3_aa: CASSVWGRIETQYF; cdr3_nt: TGTGCCAGTAGTGTTTGGGGCAGGATAGAGACCCAGTACTTC
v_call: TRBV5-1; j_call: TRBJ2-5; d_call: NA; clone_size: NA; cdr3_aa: CASSGDRWEETQYF; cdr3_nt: TGCGCCAGCAGCGGCGACAGGTGGGAGGAGACCCAGTACTTC